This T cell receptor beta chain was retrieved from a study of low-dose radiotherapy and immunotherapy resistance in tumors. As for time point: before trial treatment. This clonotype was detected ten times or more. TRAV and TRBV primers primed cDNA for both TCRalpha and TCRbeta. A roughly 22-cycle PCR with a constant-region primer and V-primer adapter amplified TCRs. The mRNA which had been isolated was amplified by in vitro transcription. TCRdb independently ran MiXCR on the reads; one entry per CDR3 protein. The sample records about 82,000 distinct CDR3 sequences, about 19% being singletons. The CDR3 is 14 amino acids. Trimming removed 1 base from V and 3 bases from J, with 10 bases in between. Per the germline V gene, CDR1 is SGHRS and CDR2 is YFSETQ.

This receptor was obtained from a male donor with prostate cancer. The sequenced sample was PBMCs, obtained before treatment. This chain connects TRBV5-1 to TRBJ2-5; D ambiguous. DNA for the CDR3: TGCGCCAGCAGCTTGTTTCTAGAAAAAGAGACCCAGTACTTC. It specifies CASSLFLEKETQYF. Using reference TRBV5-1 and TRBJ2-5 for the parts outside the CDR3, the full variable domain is KAGVTQTPRYLIKTRGQQVTLSCSPISGHRSVSWYQQTPGQGLQFLFEYFSETQRNKGNFPGRFSGRQFSNSRSEMNVSTLELGDSALYLCASSLFLEKETQYFGPGTRLLVL.